These 9 T cell receptor beta chains were all obtained from the same sample, sequenced in a study of blood T cell repertoires in COVID-19. Using immunoSEQ multiplex PCR, the repertoire was profiled, and TCRdb retains in-frame clones only, with some absent. The sample shows over 100,000 clones, around 89% of them seen only once. The sequenced material came from peripheral blood. These TCRs come from a man aged 55 to 70 with COVID-19, enrolled during active disease.

The chain links TRBV6-2 or TRBV6-3 to TRBJ1-1; TRBD1 matches at 9 bases. The CDR3 extends over 13 amino acids. V lost 2 bases to trimming and J lost 6 bases; unmatched junction nucleotides: 1. The V gene's germline CDR1 is MNHEY and CDR2 SVGEGT. The CDR3 spells CASSYRTGAEAFF. As DNA, the CDR3 is TGTGCCAGCAGTTACAGGACAGGGGCTGAAGCTTTCTTT.

J is TRBJ1-3 and V is TRBV18, with unresolved D. Trimming left V 3 bases short and J 0 bases short, with 12 bases between. The CDR3 length is 16 residues. Germline V gene sequence: CDR1 KGHSH, CDR2 LQKENI. The chain's CDR3 is CASSPLRGSSGNTIYF. The CDR3 DNA sequence: TGTGCCAGCTCACCTTTACGGGGAAGCTCTGGAAACACCATATATTTT.

The chain carries TRBV14 and TRBJ2-1; 9 nucleotides align to TRBD1. J was trimmed by 8 bases and V by 7 bases; bases with no gene match: 6. The CDR3 covers 13 residues. The germline gives CDR1 SGHDN, CDR2 FVKESK. The CDR3 DNA reads as TGTGCCAGCAAGACAGGGGGGATCGATGAGCAGTTCTTC. The encoded protein is CASKTGGIDEQFF.

The chain has TRBV6-2 or TRBV6-3 and TRBJ2-1; 9 positions agree with TRBD1. Trimming cost V 4 bases and J 2 bases; bases outside gene matches: 18. CDR3 size: 20 residues. Germline V gives CDR1 MNHEY, CDR2 SVGEGT. The CDR3 nucleotides are TGTGCCAGCAGTTCCACAGGGGGCTGGGGTAGCAGGGGGCCCTACAATGAGCAGTTCTTC. It is translated as CASSSTGGWGSRGPYNEQFF.

The chain couples TRBV7-2 to TRBJ2-1; 14 nucleotides line up with TRBD2. Germline V gives CDR1 SGHTA, CDR2 FQGNSA. J lost 9 bases, V lost 5 bases, and 9 bases had no gene match. The CDR3 covers 16 residues. CDR3 sequence reads: CASSPRLAGGPGEQFF. The CDR3 DNA sequence: TGTGCCAGCAGCCCACGACTAGCGGGGGGGCCAGGTGAGCAGTTCTTC.

The chain couples TRBV7-4 to TRBJ1-1; D may be TRBD1 (6 bases). V lost 5 bases to trimming and J lost 6 bases, with 10 bases between them. The CDR3 has 12 amino acids. Germline lookup yields CDR1 SGHVT and CDR2 SQSDAQ. The CDR3, as DNA: TGTGCCAGCAGCCACGACAGGTCTGAAGCTTTCTTT. Its translation is CASSHDRSEAFF. The whole variable domain, filled in from reference TRBV7-4 and TRBJ1-1, reads GAGVSQSPRYKVAKRGRDVALRCDSISGHVTLYWYRQTLGQGSEVLTYSQSDAQRDKSGRPSGRFSAERPERSVSTLKIQRTEQGDSAVYLCASSHDRSEAFFGQGTRLTVV.

The chain links TRBV7-7 to TRBJ2-5; 7 nucleotides agree with TRBD2. Germline-derived CDR1 and CDR2 are SSHAT and FNYEAQ (reference sequence). J gave up 5 bases and V 1 base, and 7 bases lay outside the gene matches. This CDR3 is 15 amino acids long. The CDR3 bases are TGTGCCAGCAGCTTAGGGTTAGCGGGTTTCGAGACCCAGTACTTC. Translating it yields CASSLGLAGFETQYF.

This clone came up a few times. The gene calls are TRBV6-5 and TRBJ2-7; D gene uncertain. CDR1 and CDR2 (germline): MNHEY, SVGAGI. The CDR3 totals 14 residues. The V and J ends lost 10 bases and 4 bases respectively, with 20 bases between them. The CDR3 here is CATGNSPRDYEQYF. The DNA for the CDR3 is TGTGCCACCGGTAACAGTCCGAGAGATTACGAGCAGTACTTC.

The CDR3 DNA reads TGTGCCAGTAGGTACTTCGCGGGGGGGCCCGGTGGCTACACCTTC. Its protein product is CASRYFAGGPGGYTF. This chain links TRBV19 with TRBJ1-2; tentatively, D is TRBD1 (6 bases). The germline V gene has CDR1 LNHDA and CDR2 SQIVND (reference sequence). The CDR3 totals 15 residues. Trimming pared 6 bases from V and 7 bases from J, leaving 21 bases between.